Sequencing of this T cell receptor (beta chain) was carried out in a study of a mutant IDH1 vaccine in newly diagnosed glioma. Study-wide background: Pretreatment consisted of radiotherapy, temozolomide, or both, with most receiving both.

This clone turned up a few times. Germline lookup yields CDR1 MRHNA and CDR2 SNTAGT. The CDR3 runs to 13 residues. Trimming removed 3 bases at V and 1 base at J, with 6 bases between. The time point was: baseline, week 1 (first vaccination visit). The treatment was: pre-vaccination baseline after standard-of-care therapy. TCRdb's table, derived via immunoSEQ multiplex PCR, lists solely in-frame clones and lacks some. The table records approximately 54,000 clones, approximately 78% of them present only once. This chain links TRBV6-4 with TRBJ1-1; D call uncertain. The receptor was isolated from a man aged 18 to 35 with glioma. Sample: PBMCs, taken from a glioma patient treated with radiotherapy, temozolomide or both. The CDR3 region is CASSEKANTEAFF. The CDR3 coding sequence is TGTGCCAGCAGTGAAAAGGCGAACACTGAAGCTTTCTTT.